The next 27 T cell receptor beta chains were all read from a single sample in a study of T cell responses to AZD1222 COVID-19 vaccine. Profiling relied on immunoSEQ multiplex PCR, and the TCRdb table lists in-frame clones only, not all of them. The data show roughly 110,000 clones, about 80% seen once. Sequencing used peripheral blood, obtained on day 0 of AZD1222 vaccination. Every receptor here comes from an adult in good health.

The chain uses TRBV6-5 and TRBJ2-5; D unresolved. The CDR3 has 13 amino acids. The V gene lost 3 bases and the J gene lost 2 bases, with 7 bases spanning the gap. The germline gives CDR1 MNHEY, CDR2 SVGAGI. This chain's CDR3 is CASSYERQETQYF. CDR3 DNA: TGTGCCAGCAGTTATGAACGGCAAGAGACCCAGTACTTC.

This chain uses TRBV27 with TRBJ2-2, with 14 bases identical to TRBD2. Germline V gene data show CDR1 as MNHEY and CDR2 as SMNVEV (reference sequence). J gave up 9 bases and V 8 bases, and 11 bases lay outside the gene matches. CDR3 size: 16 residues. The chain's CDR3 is CASRLLGTSGRRELFF. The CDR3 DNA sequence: TGTGCCAGCCGTCTGCTGGGGACTAGCGGGAGAAGGGAGCTGTTTTTT.

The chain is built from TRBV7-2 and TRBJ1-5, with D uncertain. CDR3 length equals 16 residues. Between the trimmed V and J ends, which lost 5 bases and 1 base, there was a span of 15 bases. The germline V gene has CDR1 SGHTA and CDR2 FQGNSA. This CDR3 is CASSPRRILSNQPQHF. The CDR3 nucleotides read TGTGCCAGCAGCCCACGGAGGATCCTAAGCAATCAGCCCCAGCATTTT.

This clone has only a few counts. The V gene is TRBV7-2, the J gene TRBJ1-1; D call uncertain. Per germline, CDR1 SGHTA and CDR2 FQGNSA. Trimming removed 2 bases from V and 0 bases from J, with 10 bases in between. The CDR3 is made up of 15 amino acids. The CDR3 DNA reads TGTGCCAGCAGCTTATCCACGAGCATGAACACTGAAGCTTTCTTT. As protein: CASSLSTSMNTEAFF.

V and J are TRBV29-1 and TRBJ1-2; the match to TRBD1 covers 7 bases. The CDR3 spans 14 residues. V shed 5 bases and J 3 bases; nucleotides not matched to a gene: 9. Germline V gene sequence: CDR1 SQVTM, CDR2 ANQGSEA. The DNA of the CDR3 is TGCAGCGTTCCCCGGACAGGAGAGGACTATGGCTACACCTTC. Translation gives CSVPRTGEDYGYTF.

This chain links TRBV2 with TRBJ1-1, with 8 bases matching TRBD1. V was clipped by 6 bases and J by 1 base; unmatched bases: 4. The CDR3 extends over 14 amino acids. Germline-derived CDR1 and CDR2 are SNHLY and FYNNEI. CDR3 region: CASRSGGRNTEAFF. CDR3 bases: TGTGCCAGCAGGTCAGGGGGCCGGAACACTGAAGCTTTCTTT.

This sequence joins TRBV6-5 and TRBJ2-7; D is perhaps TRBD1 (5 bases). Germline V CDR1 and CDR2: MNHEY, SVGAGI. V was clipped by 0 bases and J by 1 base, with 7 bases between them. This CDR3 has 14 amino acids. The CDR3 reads CASSYSYRSYEQYF. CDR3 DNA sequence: TGTGCCAGCAGTTACTCGTACAGGTCCTACGAGCAGTACTTC.

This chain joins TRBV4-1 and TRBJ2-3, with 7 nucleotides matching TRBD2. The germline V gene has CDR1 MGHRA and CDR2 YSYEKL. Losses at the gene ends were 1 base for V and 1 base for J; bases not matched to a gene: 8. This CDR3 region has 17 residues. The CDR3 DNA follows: TGCGCCAGCAGCCAAGGCCGGACTAGTTCTCGCACAGATACGCAGTATTTT. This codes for CASSQGRTSSRTDTQYF.

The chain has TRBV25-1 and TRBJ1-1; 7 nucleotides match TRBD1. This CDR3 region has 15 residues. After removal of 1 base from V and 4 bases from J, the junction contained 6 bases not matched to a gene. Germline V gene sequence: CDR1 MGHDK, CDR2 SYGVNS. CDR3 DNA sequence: TGTGCCAGCAGTGAATTGGGCAGGGGGTTCACTGAAGCTTTCTTT. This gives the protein CASSELGRGFTEAFF.

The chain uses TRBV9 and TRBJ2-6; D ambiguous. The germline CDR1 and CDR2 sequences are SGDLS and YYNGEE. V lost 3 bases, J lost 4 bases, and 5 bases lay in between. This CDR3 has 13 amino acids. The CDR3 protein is CASSAPGANVLTF. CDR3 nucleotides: TGTGCCAGCAGCGCTCCCGGGGCCAACGTCCTGACTTTC.

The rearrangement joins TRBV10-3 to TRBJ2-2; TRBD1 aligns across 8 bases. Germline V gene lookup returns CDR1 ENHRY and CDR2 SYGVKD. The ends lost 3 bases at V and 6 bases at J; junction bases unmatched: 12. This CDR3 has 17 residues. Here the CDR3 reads CAISEPFRQGQAGELFF. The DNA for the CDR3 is TGTGCCATCAGTGAACCCTTTCGACAGGGGCAGGCCGGGGAGCTGTTTTTT.

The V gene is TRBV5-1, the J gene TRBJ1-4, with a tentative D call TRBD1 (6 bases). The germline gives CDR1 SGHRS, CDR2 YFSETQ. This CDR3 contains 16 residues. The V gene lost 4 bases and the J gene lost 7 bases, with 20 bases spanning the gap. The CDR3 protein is CASSPSRTVQGEKLFF. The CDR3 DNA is TGCGCCAGCAGCCCCTCTAGGACAGTCCAGGGTGAAAAACTGTTTTTT. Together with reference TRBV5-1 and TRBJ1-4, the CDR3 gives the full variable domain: KAGVTQTPRYLIKTRGQQVTLSCSPISGHRSVSWYQQTPGQGLQFLFEYFSETQRNKGNFPGRFSGRQFSNSRSEMNVSTLELGDSALYLCASSPSRTVQGEKLFFGSGTQLSVL.

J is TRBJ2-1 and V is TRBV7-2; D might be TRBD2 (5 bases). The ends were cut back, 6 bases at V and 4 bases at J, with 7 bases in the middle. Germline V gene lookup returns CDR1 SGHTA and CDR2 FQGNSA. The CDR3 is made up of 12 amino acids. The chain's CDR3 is CASRSGYNEQFF. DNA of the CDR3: TGTGCCAGCAGATCGGGGTACAATGAGCAGTTCTTC.

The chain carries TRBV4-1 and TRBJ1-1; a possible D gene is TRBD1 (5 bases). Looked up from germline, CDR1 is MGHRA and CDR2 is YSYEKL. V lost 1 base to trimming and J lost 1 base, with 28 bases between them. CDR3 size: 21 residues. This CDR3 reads CASSQGAFPRRGPRGNTEAFF. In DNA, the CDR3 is TGCGCCAGCAGCCAAGGTGCCTTCCCTCGACGGGGACCGAGAGGGAACACTGAAGCTTTCTTT.

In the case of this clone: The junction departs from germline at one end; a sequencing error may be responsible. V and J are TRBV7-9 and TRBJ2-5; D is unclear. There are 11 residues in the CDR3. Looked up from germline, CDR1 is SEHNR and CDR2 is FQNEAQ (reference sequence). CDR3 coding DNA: TGTGCCAGCCGCTTTGTGGGGACCCAGTACTTC. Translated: CASRFVGTQYF.

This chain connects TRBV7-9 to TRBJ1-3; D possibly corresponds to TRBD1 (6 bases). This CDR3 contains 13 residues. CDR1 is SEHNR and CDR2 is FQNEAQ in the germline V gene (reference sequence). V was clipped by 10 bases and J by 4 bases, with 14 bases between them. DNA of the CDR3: TGTGCCACCCGGGGGGCTTCGGGAAACACCATATATTTT. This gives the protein CATRGASGNTIYF.

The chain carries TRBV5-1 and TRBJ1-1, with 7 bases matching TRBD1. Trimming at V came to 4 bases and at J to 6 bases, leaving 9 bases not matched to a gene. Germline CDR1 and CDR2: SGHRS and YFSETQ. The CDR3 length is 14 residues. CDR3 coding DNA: TGCGCCAGCAGCACCTCCCAGGGGGGCCCTGAAGCTTTCTTT. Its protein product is CASSTSQGGPEAFF.

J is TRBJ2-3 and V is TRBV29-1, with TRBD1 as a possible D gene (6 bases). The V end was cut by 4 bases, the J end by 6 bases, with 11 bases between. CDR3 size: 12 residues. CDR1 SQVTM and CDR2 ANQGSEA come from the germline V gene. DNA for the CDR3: TGCAGCGTTGTCAGGGGTGGGGATACGCAGTATTTT. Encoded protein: CSVVRGGDTQYF.

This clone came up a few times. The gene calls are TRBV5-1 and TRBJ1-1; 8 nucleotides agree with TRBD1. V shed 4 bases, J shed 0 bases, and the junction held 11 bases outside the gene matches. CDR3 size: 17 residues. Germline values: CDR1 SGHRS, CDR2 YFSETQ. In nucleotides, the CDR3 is TGCGCCAGCAGCCTTGGACAGGGCCACAATTTGAACACTGAAGCTTTCTTT. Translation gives CASSLGQGHNLNTEAFF.

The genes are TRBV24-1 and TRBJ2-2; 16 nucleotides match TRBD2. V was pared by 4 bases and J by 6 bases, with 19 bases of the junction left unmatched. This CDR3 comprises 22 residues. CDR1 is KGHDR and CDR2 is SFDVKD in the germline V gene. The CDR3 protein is CATSDPSGTGTSGRARAGELFF. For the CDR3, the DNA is TGTGCCACCAGTGACCCGAGCGGGACCGGGACTAGCGGGAGGGCCCGAGCCGGGGAGCTGTTTTTT.

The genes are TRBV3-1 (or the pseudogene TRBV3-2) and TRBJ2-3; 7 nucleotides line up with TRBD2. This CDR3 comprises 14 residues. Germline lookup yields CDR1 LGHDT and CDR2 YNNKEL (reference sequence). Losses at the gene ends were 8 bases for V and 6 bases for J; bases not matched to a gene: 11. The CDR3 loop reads CASGGVAGEDTQYF. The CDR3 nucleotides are TGTGCCAGCGGCGGAGTAGCGGGCGAGGATACGCAGTATTTT.

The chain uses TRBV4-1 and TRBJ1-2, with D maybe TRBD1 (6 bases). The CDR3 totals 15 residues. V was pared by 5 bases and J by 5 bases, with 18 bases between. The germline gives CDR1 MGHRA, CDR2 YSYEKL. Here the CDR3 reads CASSKGAGETYGYTF. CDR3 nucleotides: TGCGCCAGCAGCAAAGGAGCAGGGGAGACTTATGGCTACACCTTC.

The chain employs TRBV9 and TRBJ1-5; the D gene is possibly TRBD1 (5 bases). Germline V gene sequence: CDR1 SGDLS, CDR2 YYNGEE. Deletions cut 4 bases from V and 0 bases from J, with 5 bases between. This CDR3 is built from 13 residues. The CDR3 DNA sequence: TGTGCCAGCAGCCAGGGTAGCAATCAGCCCCAGCATTTT. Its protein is CASSQGSNQPQHF.

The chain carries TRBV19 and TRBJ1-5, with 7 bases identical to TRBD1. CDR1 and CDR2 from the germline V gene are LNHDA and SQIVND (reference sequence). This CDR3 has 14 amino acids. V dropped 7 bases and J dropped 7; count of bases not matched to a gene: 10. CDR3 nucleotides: TGTGCCAGTATCGACAGGGCCGGAGGCCAGCCCCAGCATTTT. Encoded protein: CASIDRAGGQPQHF.

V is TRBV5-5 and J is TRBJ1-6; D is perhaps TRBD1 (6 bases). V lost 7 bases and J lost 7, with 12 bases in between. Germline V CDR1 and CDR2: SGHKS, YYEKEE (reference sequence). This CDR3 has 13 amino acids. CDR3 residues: CASEPGTNSPLHF. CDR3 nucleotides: TGTGCCAGCGAACCCGGGACAAATTCACCCCTCCACTTT.

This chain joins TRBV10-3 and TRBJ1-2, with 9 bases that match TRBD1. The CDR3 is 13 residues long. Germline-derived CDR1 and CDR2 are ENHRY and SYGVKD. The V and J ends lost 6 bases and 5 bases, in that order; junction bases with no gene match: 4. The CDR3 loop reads CAISTGGRYGYTF. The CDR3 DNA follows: TGTGCCATCAGCACAGGGGGCCGATATGGCTACACCTTC.

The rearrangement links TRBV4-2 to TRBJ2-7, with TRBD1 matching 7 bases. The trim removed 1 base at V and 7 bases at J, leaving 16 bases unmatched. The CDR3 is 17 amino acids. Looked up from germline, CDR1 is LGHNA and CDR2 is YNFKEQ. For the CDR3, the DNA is TGTGCCAGCAGCCAAGGGTCCGGGGTAGGGGGCCTCTGGGAGCAGTACTTC. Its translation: CASSQGSGVGGLWEQYF.